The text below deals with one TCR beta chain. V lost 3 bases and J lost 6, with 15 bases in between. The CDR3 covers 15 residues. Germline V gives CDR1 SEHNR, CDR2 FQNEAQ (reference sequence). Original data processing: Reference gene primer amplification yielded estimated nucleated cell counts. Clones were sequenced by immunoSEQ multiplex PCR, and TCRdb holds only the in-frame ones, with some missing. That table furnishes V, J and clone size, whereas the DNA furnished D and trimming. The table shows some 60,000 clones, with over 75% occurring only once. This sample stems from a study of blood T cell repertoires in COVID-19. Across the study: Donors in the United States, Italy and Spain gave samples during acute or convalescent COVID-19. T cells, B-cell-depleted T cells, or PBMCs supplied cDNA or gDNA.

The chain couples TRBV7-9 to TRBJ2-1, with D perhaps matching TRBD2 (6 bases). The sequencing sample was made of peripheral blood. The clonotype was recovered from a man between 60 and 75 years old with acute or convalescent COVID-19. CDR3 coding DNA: TGTGCCAGCAGCTTGATGCGGGGCCCCGCCAATGAGCAGTTCTTC. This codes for CASSLMRGPANEQFF.